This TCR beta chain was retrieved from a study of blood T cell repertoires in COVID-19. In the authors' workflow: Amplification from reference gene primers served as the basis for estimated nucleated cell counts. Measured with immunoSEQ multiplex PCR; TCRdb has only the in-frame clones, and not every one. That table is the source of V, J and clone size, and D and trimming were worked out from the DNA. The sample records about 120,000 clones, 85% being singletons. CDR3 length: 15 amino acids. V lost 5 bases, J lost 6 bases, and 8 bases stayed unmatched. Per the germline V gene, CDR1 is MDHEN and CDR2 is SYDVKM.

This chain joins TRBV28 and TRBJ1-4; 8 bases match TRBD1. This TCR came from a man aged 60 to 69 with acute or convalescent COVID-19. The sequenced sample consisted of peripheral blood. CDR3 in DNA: TGTGCCAGCAGTAACGCAGGGGGCGCGGATGAAAAACTGTTTTTT. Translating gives CASSNAGGADEKLFF.